The rows below give T cell receptor beta chains drawn from one sample of a study of response to subunit inactivated influenza vaccine. TCRdb reprocessed the RT-PCR reads via MiXCR and lists one record per CDR3 protein. The sample has 800,000 or so distinct CDR3 sequences, 21% seen once; the top ten hold roughly a tenth. This sample comprised PBMCs from blood, obtained roughly 5 days after vaccination. The receptor source for this set is a man between 50 and 59 years old who received an inactivated influenza vaccine. The CDR3 runs from the conserved cysteine through the conserved F or W. D genes are given only for firm matches. Clone size is stated in some rows and not others, as once, few, many or a class when expanded.

-,-,TRBJ1-2,TRBV3-1,CASSQDPRIAYGYTF,TGTGCCAGCAGCCAAGATCCGAGGATCGCCTATGGCTACACCTTC
TRBD2,-,TRBJ2-7,TRBV27,CASRTSGRGITYEQYF,TGTGCCAGCAGGACTTCGGGGCGGGGGATTACCTACGAGCAGTACTTC
-,many,TRBJ2-1,TRBV15,CATSRQYNEQFF,TGTGCCACCAGCAGACAGTACAATGAGCAGTTCTTC
-,-,TRBJ1-1,TRBV24-1,CAPYRTVDTEAFF,TGTGCCCCTTATAGGACAGTCGACACTGAAGCTTTCTTT
-,-,TRBJ1-2,TRBV10-3,CAISDERTKAALYGYTF,TGTGCCATCAGTGACGAACGGACAAAGGCGGCGCTCTATGGCTACACCTTC
-,-,TRBJ2-3,TRBV7-3,CASSLLGGIDTQYF,TGTGCCAGCAGCTTATTGGGGGGCATAGATACGCAGTATTTT
TRBD1,few,TRBJ2-2,TRBV6-2/TRBV6-3,CASSYSRTGASNTGELFF,TGTGCCAGCAGTTACTCGAGGACAGGGGCCTCTAACACCGGGGAGCTGTTTTTT
-,few,TRBJ2-7,TRBV20-1,CSARSGVGAYEQYF,TGCAGTGCTAGGTCGGGAGTAGGGGCGTACGAGCAGTACTTC
-,-,TRBJ2-7,TRBV15,CATSRGFGEQYF,TGTGCCACCAGCAGAGGATTCGGCGAGCAGTACTTC
-,few,TRBJ2-7,TRBV7-9,CASRPPGSSYEQYF,TGTGCCAGCAGACCTCCGGGATCTTCCTACGAGCAGTACTTC
TRBD2,-,TRBJ2-1,TRBV6-2/TRBV6-3,CASSVSGRALGQFF,TGTGCCAGCAGTGTCAGCGGGAGGGCCTTGGGGCAGTTCTTC
TRBD2,-,TRBJ2-5,TRBV20-1,CSAQSGRVRETQYF,TGCAGTGCTCAAAGCGGGAGGGTCCGGGAGACCCAGTACTTC
-,-,TRBJ1-1,TRBV11-2,CASSLVGSSEAFF,TGTGCCAGCAGCTTAGTCGGGTCATCTGAAGCTTTCTTT
-,once,TRBJ1-2,TRBV5-1,CASSQGSTRNYGYTF,TGCGCCAGCAGCCAGGGCTCGACAAGGAACTATGGCTACACCTTC
-,few,TRBJ2-3,TRBV6-5,CASSYGWDSTDTQYF,TGTGCCAGCAGTTACGGGTGGGATAGCACAGATACGCAGTATTTT
TRBD1,few,TRBJ2-7,TRBV7-2,CASSSQGGDKVEQYF,TGTGCCAGCAGCTCACAGGGGGGAGACAAAGTCGAGCAGTACTTC
TRBD2,-,TRBJ2-5,TRBV12-3/TRBV12-4,CASSLGQGGEETQYF,TGTGCCAGCAGTTTAGGCCAGGGAGGGGAGGAGACCCAGTACTTC
TRBD1,few,TRBJ1-5,TRBV7-4,CASSASGQQGQPQHF,TGTGCCAGCAGCGCATCGGGACAGCAAGGTCAGCCCCAGCATTTT
TRBD1,few,TRBJ1-3,TRBV5-6,CASSSIDRGGNTIYF,TGTGCCAGCAGCTCCATCGACAGGGGCGGAAACACCATATATTTT
-,-,TRBJ2-2,TRBV5-6,CASSLGELWNTGELFF,TGTGCCAGCAGCTTGGGGGAACTGTGGAACACCGGGGAGCTGTTTTTT
TRBD1,few,TRBJ1-5,TRBV2,CASSGGFPGQGLPQPQHF,TGTGCCAGCAGTGGGGGGTTTCCGGGACAGGGGCTTCCTCAGCCCCAGCATTTT
-,-,TRBJ1-1,TRBV24-1,CATSDGTSEAFF,TGTGCCACCAGTGACGGGACGTCTGAAGCTTTCTTT
-,-,TRBJ2-1,TRBV7-8,CAGGGREGSYNEQFF,TGTGCCGGGGGGGGCAGGGAAGGATCCTACAATGAGCAGTTCTTC